Listed below are T cell receptor beta chains from one sample, sequenced in a study of blood T cell repertoires in COVID-19. Clones were read by immunoSEQ multiplex PCR, and TCRdb kept only the in-frame ones, dropping some. The sample has hundreds of thousands of clones; 90% are singletons. Sequencing was performed on peripheral blood. The receptor set was obtained from a woman between 40 and 55 years old with COVID-19, enrolled during active disease. Each CDR3 is given with its conserved first and last residue. D genes are given only for firm matches. Not all rows give a size; the values are once, few, many and, for expanded clones, a class.

clone_size cdr3_length j_call v_call d_call cdr3_nt cdr3_aa
. 15 TRBJ2-1 TRBV10-3 TRBD2 TGTGCCAGCACCGACCCTAGCGGGGACGGGCAAAGACAGTTCTTC CASTDPSGDGQRQFF
. 16 TRBJ2-1 TRBV11-2 TRBD2 TGTGCCAGCAGCTTGGTAGCGGGGGGCCGGTACAATGAGCAGTTCTTC CASSLVAGGRYNEQFF
. 15 TRBJ2-4 TRBV19 TRBD1 TGTGCCAGTAGTATGAAGGGACAGGGGAGGGACATTCAGTACTTC CASSMKGQGRDIQYF
. 11 TRBJ2-1 TRBV25-1 . TGTGCCAGCAGTGCTCTTTCTGAGCAGTTCTTC CASSALSEQFF
few 16 TRBJ2-1 TRBV9 TRBD2 TGTGCCAGCAGCGCACGACTAGCGGGAGGCTACAATGAGCAGTTCTTC CASSARLAGGYNEQFF
. 16 TRBJ2-6 TRBV7-9 . TGTGCCAGCAGCCGCGGTGCGGGTGCTGGGGCCAACGTCCTGACTTTC CASSRGAGAGANVLTF
. 17 TRBJ2-2 TRBV5-5 TRBD2 TGTGCCAGCAGCTTTTATGCGGGGGGAGCGAACACCGGGGAGCTGTTTTTT CASSFYAGGANTGELFF
. 14 TRBJ2-2 TRBV30 TRBD1 TGTGCCTGGGCTCAGGGGGAGAACACCGGGGAGCTGTTTTTT CAWAQGENTGELFF
. 15 TRBJ2-7 TRBV6-1 TRBD1 TGTGCCAGCAGTGAAGCAACAGGGGATCCCTACGAGCAGTACTTC CASSEATGDPYEQYF
. 16 TRBJ1-5 TRBV28 . TGTGCCAGCAGTTCCGGCGCGGGAATAGGCGGTCAGCCCCAGCATTTT CASSSGAGIGGQPQHF
. 13 TRBJ1-2 TRBV24-1 TRBD1 TGTGCCACCAGTGATGGGACAGAGTATGGCTACACCTTC CATSDGTEYGYTF
. 15 TRBJ1-5 TRBV2 . TGTGCCAGCAGCGCTGACAGCGTTCCGAATCAGCCCCAGCATTTT CASSADSVPNQPQHF
. 15 TRBJ2-2 TRBV19 . TGTGCCAGTAGTATGTTGGCGGCGAACACCGGGGAGCTGTTTTTT CASSMLAANTGELFF
. 19 TRBJ2-1 TRBV7-2 TRBD2 TGTGCCAGCAGCTTATATACTAGCGGGAGGGCGGGGCATTACAATGAGCAGTTCTTC CASSLYTSGRAGHYNEQFF
. 15 TRBJ1-2 TRBV5-1 TRBD1 TGCGCCAGCGAAACCGGGACAGGATGGGGCTATGGCTACACCTTC CASETGTGWGYGYTF
few 16 TRBJ2-3 TRBV5-1 TRBD2 TGCGCCAGCAGCTCAGGACTAGCGGATAGCACAGATACGCAGTATTTT CASSSGLADSTDTQYF
. 14 TRBJ2-5 TRBV13 . TGTGCCAGCAGCTTCAGGGGATTGGGGGAGACCCAGTACTTC CASSFRGLGETQYF
. 12 TRBJ1-1 TRBV28 . TGTGCCAGCAGTTTACAGGGGACTGAAGCTTTCTTT CASSLQGTEAFF
once 16 TRBJ1-3 TRBV6-5 TRBD1 TGTGCCAGCAGTTTTAGGGGGCGCGGGGAGGCCCGCGCCATATATTTT CASSFRGRGEARAIYF
once 14 TRBJ1-5 TRBV19 TRBD1 TGTGCCAGTAGCGGACAGGGGGTAAGTCAGCCCCAGCATTTT CASSGQGVSQPQHF
. 16 TRBJ1-4 TRBV5-1 TRBD1 TGCGCCAGCAGCTTGGGGACCGGGACAGATAATGAAAAACTGTTTTTT CASSLGTGTDNEKLFF
. 15 TRBJ1-2 TRBV25-1 . TGTGCCAGCAGTCCCCGGGTCCGCTCTAACTATGGCTACACCTTC CASSPRVRSNYGYTF
. 14 TRBJ1-2 TRBV7-2 TRBD1 TGTGCCAGCAGCTTTGCAGGGGGCGCGGCCGGCTACACCTTC CASSFAGGAAGYTF
. 17 TRBJ1-5 TRBV18 . TGTGCCAGCTCACCGCTGGGAGGCCAGCTAGGCAATCAGCCCCAGCATTTT CASSPLGGQLGNQPQHF
. 15 TRBJ1-6 TRBV27 . TGTGCCAGCAGGAGGAGGGAGGGCGTTAATTCACCCCTCCACTTT CASRRREGVNSPLHF
. 13 TRBJ1-2 TRBV29-1 . TGCAGCGTTGAAGATCCTTTTAACTATGGCTACACCTTC CSVEDPFNYGYTF
. 16 TRBJ1-2 TRBV28 . TGTGCCAGCAGTTTATCCTCATGGAGAGCTAACTATGGCTACACCTTC CASSLSSWRANYGYTF
. 14 TRBJ1-5 TRBV5-6 . TGTGCCAGCAGCTTGAAACGGAGCAATCAGCCCCAGCATTTT CASSLKRSNQPQHF
. 14 TRBJ1-2 TRBV28 . TGTGCCAGCAGTTTACTGACCAGGTATAATGGCTACACCTTC CASSLLTRYNGYTF
. 15 TRBJ2-7 TRBV19 . TGTGCCAGTAGTATAACCCTCTTGAGCTCCTACGAGCAGTACTTC CASSITLLSSYEQYF
once 15 TRBJ2-7 TRBV2 TRBD1 TGTGCCAGCAGCCAGACAGGGGGTTTATCCTACGAGCAGTACTTC CASSQTGGLSYEQYF
. 15 TRBJ2-7 TRBV19 TRBD1 TGTGCCAGTAGCCTCTCTCCTGGGACAGCCTACGAGCAGTACTTC CASSLSPGTAYEQYF
. 17 TRBJ2-2 TRBV7-9 . TGTGCCAGCAGGAAGCCCTTTCTAGGGGAGAACACCGGGGAGCTGTTTTTT CASRKPFLGENTGELFF
. 13 TRBJ2-5 TRBV7-3 . TGTGCCAGCAGCATAACTAGAAAGGAGACCCAGTACTTC CASSITRKETQYF
. 14 TRBJ1-1 TRBV19 TRBD1 TGTGCCAGTAGTACTCGTCCCGGGACAGGGAAAACTTTCTTT CASSTRPGTGKTFF
. 13 TRBJ1-2 TRBV28 . TGTGCCAGCAGTTTGGGCCCCGTACGGGGCTACACCTTC CASSLGPVRGYTF
. 12 TRBJ1-2 TRBV6-5 . TGTGCCAGCAGGACTACTAACTATGGCTACACCTTC CASRTTNYGYTF
once 17 TRBJ1-6 TRBV9 . TGTGCCAGCAGCGTAGATGGGGCCCGAACCTATAATTCACCCCTCCACTTT CASSVDGARTYNSPLHF
. 14 TRBJ2-7 TRBV19 . TGTGCCAGTAGGAAGGGGATCCTGGCGGACGAGCAGTACTTC CASRKGILADEQYF
. 14 TRBJ1-1 TRBV18 TRBD1 TGTGCCAGCTCACCATTGGCAGGGGGAACTGAAGCTTTCTTT CASSPLAGGTEAFF
. 19 TRBJ2-2 TRBV18 TRBD1 TGTGCCAGCTCATCGCTTCACCCGACAGGGGTAGGGAACACCGGGGAGCTGTTTTTT CASSSLHPTGVGNTGELFF
. 15 TRBJ2-7 TRBV27 . TGTGCCAGCAGTTTAGATAGGCGGGGGCTCTACGAGCAGTACTTC CASSLDRRGLYEQYF
. 16 TRBJ1-5 TRBV18 . TGTGCCAGCTCACTAAAAGGTGGACAGAGCAATCAGCCCCAGCATTTT CASSLKGGQSNQPQHF
. 15 TRBJ2-3 TRBV28 TRBD2 TGTGCCAGCAGTTTCCGCGGGGGGTCCACAGATACGCAGTATTTT CASSFRGGSTDTQYF
. 14 TRBJ2-7 TRBV5-4 TRBD1 TGTGCCAGCAGCTTCGGACAGGGAGTCTACGAGCAGTACTTC CASSFGQGVYEQYF
. 14 TRBJ2-1 TRBV19 TRBD2 TGTGCCAGTAGGGGACTAGCGAGCTACAATGAGCAGTTCTTC CASRGLASYNEQFF
. 14 TRBJ1-1 TRBV10-2 . TGCGCCAGCAGCTCAGGGCCTTGGAACACTGAAGCTTTCTTT CASSSGPWNTEAFF
. 15 TRBJ2-7 TRBV20-1 . TGCAGTGCTAGTTTCCAGGGCAGGGGGGCCTACGAGCAGTACTTC CSASFQGRGAYEQYF
once 17 TRBJ2-1 TRBV25-1 TRBD2 TGTGCCAGCAGTGAAAAAGGGACTAGCGGGAGTTTAAATGAGCAGTTCTTC CASSEKGTSGSLNEQFF
. 17 TRBJ2-5 TRBV3-1/TRBV3-2 . TGTGCCAGCAGCCCACGACCCGGACAGCCCGGGGGGGAGACCCAGTACTTC CASSPRPGQPGGETQYF
. 15 TRBJ2-2 TRBV27 . TGTGCCAGCAGCCCGGTTGGGGGGGCGCCCGGGGAGCTGTTTTTT CASSPVGGAPGELFF
. 15 TRBJ1-2 TRBV2 TRBD1 TGTGCCAGCACCCCGGACAGGGGGGGAAGCTATGGCTACACCTTC CASTPDRGGSYGYTF
. 13 TRBJ1-2 TRBV19 . TGTGCCAGTAGTAATCGCGGCCCCTATGGCTACACCTTC CASSNRGPYGYTF
. 15 TRBJ2-7 TRBV6-2/TRBV6-3 TRBD1 TGTGCCAGCAGTTACGGACAGGGAGTCGTCTACGAGCAGTACTTC CASSYGQGVVYEQYF
. 14 TRBJ1-5 TRBV2 TRBD1 TGTGCCAGCAGTGAAGCGACAGGGGATCAGCCCCAGCATTTT CASSEATGDQPQHF
. 14 TRBJ1-3 TRBV28 . TGTGCCAGCAGTTCCCCGGGGGAGGGAAACACCATATATTTT CASSSPGEGNTIYF
. 11 TRBJ2-5 TRBV20-1 . TGCAGTCGGCAGGGGGGCGAGACCCAGTACTTC CSRQGGETQYF
once 14 TRBJ1-4 TRBV24-1 TRBD1 TGTGCCACCAGTGATTCTACCGGGACAGGAAAACTGTTTTTT CATSDSTGTGKLFF
. 15 TRBJ2-1 TRBV7-2 TRBD2 TGTGCCAGCAGCCGCCGAGCGGGAGAAGATAATGAGCAGTTCTTC CASSRRAGEDNEQFF